What follows are 19 T cell receptor beta chains derived from one specimen sequenced in a study of cytomegalovirus exposure and HLA in healthy donors. PCR involved 60 Vbeta and 13 Jbeta primers. TCRdb keeps only in-frame clones here, not all; method: immunoSEQ multiplex PCR. The top ten hold approximately 4.3% of the sample, which has fewer than 300,000 clones, roughly 90% seen once. Sequencing was carried out using PBMCs. These receptors all stem from a man aged 35 to 55 in good health and CMV-seropositive.

This chain uses TRBV15 with TRBJ2-3; TRBD1 aligns across 8 bases. With 4 bases clipped from V and 7 bases from J, the junction kept 7 bases outside the gene matches. Germline V gene data show CDR1 as LNHNV and CDR2 as YYDKDF (reference sequence). This CDR3 has 14 residues. As DNA, the CDR3 is TGTGCCACCAGCATACCAGACAGGGGTCATACGCAGTATTTT. Translating gives CATSIPDRGHTQYF.

J is TRBJ1-5 and V is TRBV7-2, with 7 bases lining up with TRBD1. The CDR3 length is 15 residues. From germline, CDR1 is SGHTA and CDR2 FQGNSA. J lost 6 bases, V lost 3 bases, and 8 bases had no gene match. The DNA of the CDR3 is TGTGCCAGCAGCTTCGGAGACAGGGTCCGTCAGCCCCAGCATTTT. Translation gives CASSFGDRVRQPQHF.

This clone was counted only a few times. The chain combines TRBV5-1 with TRBJ2-2; possible D gene TRBD2, 5 bases. The CDR3 is 16 amino acids. Looked up from germline, CDR1 is SGHRS and CDR2 is YFSETQ. The V gene lost 7 bases and the J gene lost 1 base, with 17 bases spanning the gap. The CDR3 spells CASRHGGNRNTGELFF. The CDR3 DNA is TGCGCCAGCCGACACGGAGGCAACAGGAACACCGGGGAGCTGTTTTTT. The full variable domain, in which reference TRBV5-1 and TRBJ2-2 provide the parts outside the CDR3, is KAGVTQTPRYLIKTRGQQVTLSCSPISGHRSVSWYQQTPGQGLQFLFEYFSETQRNKGNFPGRFSGRQFSNSRSEMNVSTLELGDSALYLCASRHGGNRNTGELFFGEGSRLTVL.

Here the CDR3 DNA reads TGTGCCAGCAGTTTGAAGGGGCTCCTCGTCTATAGCAATCAGCCCCAGCATTTT. As protein: CASSLKGLLVYSNQPQHF. This chain links TRBV28 with TRBJ1-5; the D gene is possibly TRBD1 (5 bases). V was trimmed by 3 bases and J by 0 bases, leaving 18 bases between them. The CDR3 is 18 amino acids. Germline V gene lookup returns CDR1 MDHEN and CDR2 SYDVKM.

The chain has TRBV13 and TRBJ2-1; 8 nucleotides line up with TRBD1. This CDR3 is built from 15 residues. The V gene end was trimmed by 5 bases and the J gene end by 4 bases; junction bases not matched to a gene: 7. CDR1 PRHDT and CDR2 FYEKMQ come from the germline V gene (reference sequence). CDR3 DNA: TGTGCCAGCAGCGACCAGGGGGCTGGGTACAATGAGCAGTTCTTC. Translated, it gives CASSDQGAGYNEQFF. Full variable domain (outside the CDR3, taken from reference TRBV13 and TRBJ2-1): AAGVIQSPRHLIKEKRETATLKCYPIPRHDTVYWYQQGPGQDPQFLISFYEKMQSDKGSIPDRFSAQQFSDYHSELNMSSLELGDSALYFCASSDQGAGYNEQFFGPGTRLTVL.

The chain employs TRBV7-3 and TRBJ2-1; the D gene is possibly TRBD2 (6 bases). Trimming left V 8 bases short and J 0 bases short, with 14 bases between. Germline V gives CDR1 SGHTA, CDR2 FQGTGA. The CDR3 is made up of 15 amino acids. The CDR3 sequence: CASAAGGNSYNEQFF. The CDR3 nucleotides are TGTGCCAGCGCGGCCGGCGGGAACTCCTACAATGAGCAGTTCTTC.

This chain links TRBV5-4 with TRBJ2-1; 8 bases are shared with TRBD2. The CDR3 consists of 16 residues. Trimming removed 4 bases from V and 1 base from J; junction bases left unmatched: 7. Per the germline V gene, CDR1 is SGHNT and CDR2 is YYREEE (reference sequence). CDR3 in amino acids: CASSPRERGSYNEQFF. The CDR3 nucleotides read TGTGCCAGCAGCCCCCGCGAGCGGGGGTCCTACAATGAGCAGTTCTTC.

The chain combines TRBV9 with TRBJ2-1, with D perhaps matching TRBD2 (6 bases). Germline loops: CDR1 SGDLS, CDR2 YYNGEE. The CDR3 spans 13 residues. Deletions cut 5 bases from V and 8 bases from J, with 14 bases between. CDR3 coding DNA: TGTGCCAGCAGTCTTAGCGGCTGGGATGAGCAGTTCTTC. It yields the protein CASSLSGWDEQFF.

The table lists this clone with a few counts. The V call is TRBV5-6, the J call TRBJ2-2; D is perhaps TRBD1 (5 bases). The CDR3 covers 13 residues. V was shortened by 2 bases and J by 5 bases, with 7 bases between the two germline ends. The germline CDR1 and CDR2 sequences are SGHDT and YYEEEE. DNA of the CDR3: TGTGCCAGCAGCTTACGACAGACCGGGGAGCTGTTTTTT. Amino acid sequence: CASSLRQTGELFF.

This clone was seen more than once but under ten times. The chain is built from TRBV6-4 and TRBJ2-7; 7 positions match TRBD2. Trimming removed 3 bases from V and 3 bases from J; junction bases left unmatched: 2. CDR3 length: 13 amino acids. The V gene's germline CDR1 is MRHNA and CDR2 SNTAGT. This CDR3 is CASSDGTNYEQYF. The CDR3 DNA reads TGTGCCAGCAGTGATGGGACTAACTACGAGCAGTACTTC.

The rearrangement uses TRBV29-1 and TRBJ2-1, with 10 bases aligning to TRBD2. Germline CDR1 SQVTM, CDR2 ANQGSEA. The CDR3 spans 13 residues. Germline trimming cut 5 bases from V and 6 bases from J; bases unmatched to any gene: 4. CDR3 DNA sequence: TGCAGCGTTTCCGGGACTAGCGCCAATGAGCAGTTCTTC. It is translated as CSVSGTSANEQFF.

The V call is TRBV28, the J call TRBJ2-1; 12 bases fit TRBD2. Trimming at V came to 2 bases and at J to 7 bases, leaving 6 bases not matched to a gene. This CDR3 is 16 amino acids long. In germline, CDR1 is MDHEN, CDR2 SYDVKM. CDR3 protein: CASSLLGLAGSNEQFF. The CDR3 coding sequence is TGTGCCAGCAGTTTACTCGGACTAGCGGGGTCGAATGAGCAGTTCTTC.

V gene TRBV6-1 combines with J gene TRBJ2-5, with 7 bases that match TRBD2. The CDR3 is made up of 15 amino acids. V lost 2 bases, J lost 11 bases, and 14 bases stayed unmatched. The V gene's germline CDR1 is MNHNS and CDR2 SASEGT. CDR3: CASSESPFSGMEQYF. The CDR3 DNA sequence: TGTGCCAGCAGTGAATCACCATTCAGCGGGATGGAGCAGTACTTC.

The chain recombines TRBV12-5 with TRBJ2-5; D remains ambiguous. The V end was cut by 7 bases, the J end by 2 bases, with 5 bases between. The CDR3 loop spans 11 amino acids. CDR1 is LGHNT and CDR2 is FRNRAP in the germline V gene. The CDR3, as DNA: TGTGCTAGTGCCTTACAAGAGACCCAGTACTTC. Protein: CASALQETQYF.

The chain recombines TRBV21-1 with TRBJ2-7; TRBD1 is the table's D call and was not checked against the DNA. TRBV21-1 is a pseudogene locus. This CDR3 spans 17 amino acids. In DNA form, the CDR3 reads TGTGCCAGCAGGACAGATAGATATCCAGGGCTGGCCTACGAGCAGTACTTC. It is translated as CASRTDRYPGLAYEQYF.

CDR3 DNA sequence: TGTGCCAGCAGCGTAGCCCAAGGGGCTAGCGGGAGGACAGATACGCAGTATTTT. The encoded protein is CASSVAQGASGRTDTQYF. The rearrangement joins TRBV9 to TRBJ2-3, with 11 bases fitting TRBD2. The germline gives CDR1 SGDLS, CDR2 YYNGEE. The CDR3 is 18 residues long. V trimming: 0 bases; J trimming: 3 bases; junction bases outside the gene matches: 9.

V is TRBV28 and J is TRBJ2-2; the match to TRBD1 covers 9 bases. V was pared by 0 bases and J by 4 bases, with 0 bases of the junction left unmatched. Germline CDR1 is MDHEN and CDR2 is SYDVKM. This CDR3 comprises 15 residues. CDR3 sequence reads: CASSLWDRGTGELFF. In DNA, the CDR3 is TGTGCCAGCAGTTTATGGGACAGGGGCACCGGGGAGCTGTTTTTT.

This chain joins TRBV18 and TRBJ2-3; D might be TRBD1 (6 bases). CDR3 length: 14 residues. The germline V and J ends were trimmed by 5 bases and 0 bases, with 9 bases remaining between them. The germline CDR1 and CDR2 sequences are KGHSH and LQKENI. CDR3 in DNA: TGTGCCAGCTCAAGGGACACTAGCACAGATACGCAGTATTTT. Encoded protein: CASSRDTSTDTQYF. Supplemented by reference TRBV18 and TRBJ2-3, the full variable domain reads NAGVMQNPRHLVRRRGQEARLRCSPMKGHSHVYWYRQLPEEGLKFMVYLQKENIIDESGMPKERFSAEFPKEGPSILRIQQVVRGDSAAYFCASSRDTSTDTQYFGPGTRLTVL.

The chain couples TRBV7-9 to TRBJ1-2; tentatively, D is TRBD1 (5 bases). CDR3 length equals 19 residues. V lost 3 bases and J 3 bases, leaving 26 bases between the germline ends. The germline V gene encodes CDR1 SEHNR and CDR2 FQNEAQ (reference sequence). The CDR3 reads CASSLLGDLSGRNDYGYTF. The CDR3 DNA follows: TGTGCCAGCAGCTTGTTGGGGGACCTCTCAGGGAGGAACGACTATGGCTACACCTTC.